This T cell receptor (beta chain) was identified in a study of cytomegalovirus exposure and HLA in healthy donors. Study observations and caveats: Reports showed the classifier diagnosing cytomegalovirus status with high specificity and sensitivity.

PCR amplification relied on 60 Vbeta primers (plus 13 Jbeta primers). TCRdb keeps only in-frame clones here, not all; method: immunoSEQ multiplex PCR. The data show roughly 180,000 clones, approximately 72% seen once. The CDR3 contains 19 residues. In germline, CDR1 is SGHTS, CDR2 YDEGEE. V trimming: 0 bases; J trimming: 3 bases; junction bases outside the gene matches: 14. Worth noting for this clone: No antigen is known for it.

This clonotype was sampled from a female donor in good health and CMV-seronegative. Sequenced input: PBMCs. The chain joins TRBV5-8 to TRBJ2-3; 9 nucleotides match TRBD2. CDR3 DNA: TGTGCCAGCAGCTTGGTCCCCCGGGCGTTGCGGGGGGGTACAGATACGCAGTATTTT. Translating it yields CASSLVPRALRGGTDTQYF.